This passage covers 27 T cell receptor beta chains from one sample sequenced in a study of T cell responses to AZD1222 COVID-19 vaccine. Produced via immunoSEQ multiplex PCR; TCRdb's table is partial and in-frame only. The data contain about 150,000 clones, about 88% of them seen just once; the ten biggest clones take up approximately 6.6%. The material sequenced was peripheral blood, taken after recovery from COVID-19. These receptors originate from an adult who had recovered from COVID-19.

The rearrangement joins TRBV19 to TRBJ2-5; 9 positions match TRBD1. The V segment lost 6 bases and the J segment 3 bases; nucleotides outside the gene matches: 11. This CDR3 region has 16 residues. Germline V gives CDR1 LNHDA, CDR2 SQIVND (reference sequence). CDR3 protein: CASSPRRGQGEETQYF. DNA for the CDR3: TGTGCCAGTAGCCCCAGAAGGGGACAGGGTGAAGAGACCCAGTACTTC.

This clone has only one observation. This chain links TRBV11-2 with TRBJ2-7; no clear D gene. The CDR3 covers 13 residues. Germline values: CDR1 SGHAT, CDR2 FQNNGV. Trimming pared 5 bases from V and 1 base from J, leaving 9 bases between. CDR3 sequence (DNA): TGTGCCAGCAGCCCACGATCTTCCTACGAGCAGTACTTC. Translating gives CASSPRSSYEQYF.

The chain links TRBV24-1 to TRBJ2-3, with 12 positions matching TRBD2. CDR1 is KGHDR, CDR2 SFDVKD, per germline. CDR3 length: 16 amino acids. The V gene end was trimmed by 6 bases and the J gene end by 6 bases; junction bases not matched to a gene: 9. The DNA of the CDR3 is TGTGCCACCAGTCCCGGACTAGCGGGGCGAGGGGATACGCAGTATTTT. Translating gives CATSPGLAGRGDTQYF.

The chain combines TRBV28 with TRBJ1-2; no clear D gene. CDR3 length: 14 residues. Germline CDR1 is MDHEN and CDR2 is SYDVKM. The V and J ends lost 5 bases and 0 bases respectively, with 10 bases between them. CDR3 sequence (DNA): TGTGCCAGCAGTGACTCTGCAGCTAACTATGGCTACACCTTC. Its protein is CASSDSAANYGYTF.

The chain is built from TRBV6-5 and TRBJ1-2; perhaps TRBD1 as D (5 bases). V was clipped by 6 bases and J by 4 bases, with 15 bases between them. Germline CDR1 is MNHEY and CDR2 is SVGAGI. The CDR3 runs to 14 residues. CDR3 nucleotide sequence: TGTGCCAGCAGACGAGGTTCAGGGCTCTATGGCTACACCTTC. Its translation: CASRRGSGLYGYTF.

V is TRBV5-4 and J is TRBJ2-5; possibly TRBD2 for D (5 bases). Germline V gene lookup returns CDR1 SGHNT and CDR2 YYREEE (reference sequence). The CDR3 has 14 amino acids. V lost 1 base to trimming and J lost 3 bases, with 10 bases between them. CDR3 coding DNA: TGTGCCAGCAGCTTGCCAGCGGCCAAAGAGACCCAGTACTTC. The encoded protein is CASSLPAAKETQYF.

CDR3 sequence reads: CASSLSQGWGNEQFF. CDR3 DNA: TGTGCCAGCAGTTTATCTCAGGGCTGGGGCAATGAGCAGTTCTTC. V usage is TRBV27 and J usage is TRBJ2-1; D possibly corresponds to TRBD1 (5 bases). V was cut by 0 bases and J by 6 bases, with 12 bases left in between. The length of the CDR3 is 15 residues. CDR1 and CDR2 (germline): MNHEY, SMNVEV (reference sequence).

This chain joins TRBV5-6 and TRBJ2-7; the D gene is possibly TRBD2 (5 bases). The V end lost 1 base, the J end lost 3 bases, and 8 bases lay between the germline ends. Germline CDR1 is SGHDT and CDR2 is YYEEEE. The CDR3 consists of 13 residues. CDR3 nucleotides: TGTGCCAGCAGCTTGCATGGAGGCTACGAGCAGTACTTC. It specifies CASSLHGGYEQYF.

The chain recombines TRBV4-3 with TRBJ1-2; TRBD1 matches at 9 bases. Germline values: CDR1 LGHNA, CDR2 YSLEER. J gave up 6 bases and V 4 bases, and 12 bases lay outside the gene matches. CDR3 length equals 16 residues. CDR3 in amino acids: CASSRSGQGSLHGYTF. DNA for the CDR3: TGCGCCAGCAGCCGGTCAGGACAGGGGTCCCTCCATGGCTACACCTTC.

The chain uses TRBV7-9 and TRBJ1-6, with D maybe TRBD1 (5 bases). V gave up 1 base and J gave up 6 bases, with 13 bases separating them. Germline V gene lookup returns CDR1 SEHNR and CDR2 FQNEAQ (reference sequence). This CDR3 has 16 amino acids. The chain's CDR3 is CASSLGQGTGNSPLHF. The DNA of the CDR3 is TGTGCCAGCAGCTTAGGGCAGGGAACGGGTAATTCACCCCTCCACTTT.

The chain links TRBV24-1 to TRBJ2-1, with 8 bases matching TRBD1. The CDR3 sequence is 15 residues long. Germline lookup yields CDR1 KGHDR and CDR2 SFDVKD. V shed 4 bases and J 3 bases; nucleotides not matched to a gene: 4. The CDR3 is CATSEPDRGYNEQFF. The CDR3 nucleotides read TGTGCCACCAGTGAGCCTGACAGGGGCTACAATGAGCAGTTCTTC.

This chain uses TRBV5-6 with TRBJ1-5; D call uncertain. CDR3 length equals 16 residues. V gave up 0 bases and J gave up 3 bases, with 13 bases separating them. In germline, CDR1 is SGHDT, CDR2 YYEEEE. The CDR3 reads CASSLGSSGLNQPQHF. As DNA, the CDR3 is TGTGCCAGCAGCTTGGGAAGTAGCGGTCTCAATCAGCCCCAGCATTTT.

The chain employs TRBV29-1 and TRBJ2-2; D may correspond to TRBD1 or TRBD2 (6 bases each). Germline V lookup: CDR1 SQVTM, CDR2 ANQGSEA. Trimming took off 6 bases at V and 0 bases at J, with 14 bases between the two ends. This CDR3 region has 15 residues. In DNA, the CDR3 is TGCAGCGTCCGAAGGAGGGGGGCGAACACCGGGGAGCTGTTTTTT. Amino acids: CSVRRRGANTGELFF.

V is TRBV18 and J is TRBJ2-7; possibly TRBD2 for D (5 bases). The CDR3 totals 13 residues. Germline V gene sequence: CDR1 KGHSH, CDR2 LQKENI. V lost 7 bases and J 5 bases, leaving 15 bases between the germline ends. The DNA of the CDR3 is TGTGCCAGCTGCGTCCGTATGGAGGACGAGCAGTACTTC. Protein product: CASCVRMEDEQYF.

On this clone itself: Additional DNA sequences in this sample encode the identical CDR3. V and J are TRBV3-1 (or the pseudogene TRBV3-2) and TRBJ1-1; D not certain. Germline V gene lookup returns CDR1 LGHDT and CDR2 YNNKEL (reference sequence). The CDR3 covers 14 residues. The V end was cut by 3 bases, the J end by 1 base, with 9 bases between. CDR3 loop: CASSQPGPNTEAFF. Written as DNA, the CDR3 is TGTGCCAGCAGCCAGCCGGGTCCGAACACTGAAGCTTTCTTT.

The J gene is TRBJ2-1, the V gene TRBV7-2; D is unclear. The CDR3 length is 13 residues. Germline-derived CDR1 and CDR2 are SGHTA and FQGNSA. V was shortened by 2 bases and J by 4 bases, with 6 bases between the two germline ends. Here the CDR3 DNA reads TGTGCCAGCAGCTTAAACACTTACAATGAGCAGTTCTTC. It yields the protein CASSLNTYNEQFF.

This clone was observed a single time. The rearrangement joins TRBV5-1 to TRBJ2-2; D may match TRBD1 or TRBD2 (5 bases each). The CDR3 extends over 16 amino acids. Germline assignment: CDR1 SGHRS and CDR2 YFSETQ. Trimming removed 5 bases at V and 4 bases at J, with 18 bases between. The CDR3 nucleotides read TGCGCCAGCAGGGGCGACAGAGGGTCCTCCACCGGGGAGCTGTTTTTT. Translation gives CASRGDRGSSTGELFF.

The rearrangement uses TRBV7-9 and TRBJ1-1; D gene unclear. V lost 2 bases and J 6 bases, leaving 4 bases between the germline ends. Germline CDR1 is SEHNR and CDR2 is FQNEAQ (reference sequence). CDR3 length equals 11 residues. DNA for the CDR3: TGTGCCAGCAGCTTAATTCCTGAAGCTTTCTTT. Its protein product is CASSLIPEAFF.

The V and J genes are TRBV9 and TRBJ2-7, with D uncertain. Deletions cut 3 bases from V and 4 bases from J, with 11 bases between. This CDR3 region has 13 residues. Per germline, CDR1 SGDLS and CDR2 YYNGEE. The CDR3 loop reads CASSAPNGYEQYF. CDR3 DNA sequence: TGTGCCAGCAGCGCCCCCAACGGGTACGAGCAGTACTTC.

The chain's CDR3 is CASSPFGTSYEQYF. For the CDR3, the DNA is TGTGCCAGCAGTCCCTTCGGGACATCCTACGAGCAGTACTTC. The chain carries TRBV27 and TRBJ2-7; weak D call: TRBD1 (6 bases). The CDR3 length is 14 residues. Germline V lookup: CDR1 MNHEY, CDR2 SMNVEV (reference sequence). V dropped 5 bases and J dropped 1 base, with 12 bases sitting between them.

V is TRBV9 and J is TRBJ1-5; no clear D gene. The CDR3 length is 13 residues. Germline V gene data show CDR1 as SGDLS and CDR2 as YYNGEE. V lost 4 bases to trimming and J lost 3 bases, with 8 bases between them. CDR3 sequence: CASSPTDNQPQHF. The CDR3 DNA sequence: TGTGCCAGCAGCCCTACTGACAATCAGCCCCAGCATTTT.

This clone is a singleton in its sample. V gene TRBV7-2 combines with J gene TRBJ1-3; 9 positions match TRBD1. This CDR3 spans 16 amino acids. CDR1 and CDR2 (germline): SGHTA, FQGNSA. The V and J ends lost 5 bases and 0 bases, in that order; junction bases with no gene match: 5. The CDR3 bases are TGTGCCAGCAGCCGGGGACAGGGAATCTCTGGAAACACCATATATTTT. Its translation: CASSRGQGISGNTIYF.

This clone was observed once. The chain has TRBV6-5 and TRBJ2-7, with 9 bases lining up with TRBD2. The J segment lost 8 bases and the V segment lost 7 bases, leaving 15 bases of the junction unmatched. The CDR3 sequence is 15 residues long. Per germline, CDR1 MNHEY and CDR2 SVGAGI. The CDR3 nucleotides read TGTGCCAGCATCGAAAGAGGGAGCGGGGGGAGCAAGCAGTACTTC. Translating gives CASIERGSGGSKQYF.

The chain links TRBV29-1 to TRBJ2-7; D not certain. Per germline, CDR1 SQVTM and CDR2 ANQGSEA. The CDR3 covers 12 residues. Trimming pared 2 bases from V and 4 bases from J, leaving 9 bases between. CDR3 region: CSVEILGYEQYF. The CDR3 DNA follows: TGCAGCGTTGAAATACTCGGGTACGAGCAGTACTTC.

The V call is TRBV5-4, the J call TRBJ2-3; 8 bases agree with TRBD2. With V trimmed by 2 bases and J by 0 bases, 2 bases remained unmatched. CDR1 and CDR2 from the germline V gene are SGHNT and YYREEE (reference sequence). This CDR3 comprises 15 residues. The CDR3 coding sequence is TGTGCCAGCAGCTTTGCGGGGGGTAGCACAGATACGCAGTATTTT. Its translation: CASSFAGGSTDTQYF.

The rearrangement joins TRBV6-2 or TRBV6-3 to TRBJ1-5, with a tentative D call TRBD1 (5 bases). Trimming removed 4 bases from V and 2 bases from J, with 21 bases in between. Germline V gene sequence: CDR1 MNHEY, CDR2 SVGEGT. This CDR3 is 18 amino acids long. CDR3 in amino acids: CASSSDSRILNGNQPQHF. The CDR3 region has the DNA TGTGCCAGCAGTTCCGACAGTCGGATTTTGAACGGCAATCAGCCCCAGCATTTT.

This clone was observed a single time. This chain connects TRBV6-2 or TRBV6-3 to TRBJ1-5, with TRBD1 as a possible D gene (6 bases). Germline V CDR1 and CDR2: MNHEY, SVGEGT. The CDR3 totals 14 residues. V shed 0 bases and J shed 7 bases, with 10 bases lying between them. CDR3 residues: CASSYSGGKQPQHF. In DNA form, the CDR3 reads TGTGCCAGCAGTTACTCAGGGGGTAAGCAGCCCCAGCATTTT.